This TCR beta chain was profiled in a study of T cell changes during pregnancy in multiple sclerosis. V dropped 4 bases and J dropped 0 bases, with 10 bases sitting between them. CDR3 size: 15 residues. The germline CDR1 and CDR2 sequences are SGHRS and YFSETQ. This clone was detected once. Repertoires were generated with immunoSEQ multiplex PCR, while TCRdb's copy carries only in-frame clones and drops some. The sample includes roughly 110,000 clones, about nine tenths of them seen just once. Sequenced material: peripheral blood, taken after pregnancy. This chain links TRBV5-1 with TRBJ2-2; weak D call: TRBD1 (5 bases). The receptor comes from a female donor with multiple sclerosis, enrolled in a pregnancy study. CDR3 region: CASSRQIANTGELFF. In DNA form, the CDR3 reads TGCGCCAGCAGCCGACAGATCGCGAACACCGGGGAGCTGTTTTTT.